A single sample is the source of the 26 T cell receptor beta chains below, sequenced in a study of control samples from healthy donors and cancer patients. Sequencing used immunoSEQ multiplex PCR; TCRdb keeps in-frame clones, though not all of them. The sample consists of 120,000 or so clones, more than 75% of them appearing once. The sequenced material came from blood. Receptors originate from a man aged 35-49 years in good health.

The chain recombines TRBV6-2 or TRBV6-3 with TRBJ1-6; D is uncertain. CDR1 is MNHEY, CDR2 SVGEGT, per germline. The length of the CDR3 is 14 residues. Trimming took off 6 bases at V and 9 bases at J, with 15 bases between the two ends. CDR3 amino acids: CASSDDGFLSPLHF. The CDR3 DNA is TGTGCCAGCAGCGACGACGGATTCCTTTCACCCCTCCACTTT.

The gene calls are TRBV7-9 and TRBJ1-2; D is ambiguous. The germline CDR1 and CDR2 sequences are SEHNR and FQNEAQ (reference sequence). V lost 1 base, J lost 5 bases, and 8 bases lay in between. CDR3 size: 13 residues. CDR3 DNA: TGTGCCAGCAGCTTAGGTTTGCAATATGGCTACACCTTC. Amino acids: CASSLGLQYGYTF.

The V and J genes are TRBV11-2 and TRBJ1-1; unclear D gene. This CDR3 has 14 amino acids. CDR1 is SGHAT, CDR2 FQNNGV, per germline. The V end lost 1 base, the J end lost 0 bases, and 6 bases lay between the germline ends. The CDR3, as DNA: TGTGCCAGCAGCTTAGTACCCCTGAACACTGAAGCTTTCTTT. It translates to CASSLVPLNTEAFF.

The rearrangement links TRBV5-8 to TRBJ1-2; 10 nucleotides agree with TRBD1. Looked up from germline, CDR1 is SGHTS and CDR2 is YDEGEE. V shed 4 bases, J shed 8 bases, and the junction held 8 bases outside the gene matches. This CDR3 has 14 residues. Here the CDR3 reads CASSPARDRGGYTF. The CDR3 nucleotides read TGTGCCAGCAGCCCGGCGAGGGACAGGGGCGGCTACACCTTC.

This clone occurred a few times. The chain has TRBV19 and TRBJ1-6; 10 nucleotides match TRBD1. V lost 5 bases, J lost 7 bases, and 2 bases stayed unmatched. The CDR3 contains 14 residues. CDR1 is LNHDA, CDR2 SQIVND, per germline (reference sequence). In DNA form, the CDR3 reads TGTGCCAGTAGTGACAGGGGGCGGAATTCACCCCTCCACTTT. Translation: CASSDRGRNSPLHF. Complete variable domain (other parts from reference TRBV19 and TRBJ1-6): DGGITQSPKYLFRKEGQNVTLSCEQNLNHDAMYWYRQDPGQGLRLIYYSQIVNDFQKGDIAEGYSVSREKKESFPLTVTSAQKNPTAFYLCASSDRGRNSPLHFGNGTRLTVT.

The V and J genes are TRBV11-2 and TRBJ1-5; TRBD1 agrees at 8 bases. Germline V lookup: CDR1 SGHAT, CDR2 FQNNGV. V was clipped by 7 bases and J by 7 bases; unmatched bases: 9. The CDR3 contains 14 residues. In nucleotides, the CDR3 is TGTGCCAGCACCTGGACAGGGAAGAGGCAGCCCCAGCATTTT. Translated, it gives CASTWTGKRQPQHF.

This chain links TRBV7-2 with TRBJ2-7; no clear D gene. The V end was cut by 2 bases, the J end by 3 bases, with 14 bases between. The germline gives CDR1 SGHTA, CDR2 FQGNSA. This CDR3 is 15 amino acids long. The chain's CDR3 is CASSLSYAVDYEQYF. Written as DNA, the CDR3 is TGTGCCAGCAGCTTATCCTACGCGGTCGACTACGAGCAGTACTTC. The entire variable domain, with the rest obtained from reference TRBV7-2 and TRBJ2-7, is as follows: GAGVSQSPSNKVTEKGKDVELRCDPISGHTALYWYRQSLGQGLEFLIYFQGNSAPDKSGLPSDRFSAERTGGSVSTLTIQRTQQEDSAVYLCASSLSYAVDYEQYFGPGTRLTVT.

V usage is TRBV7-7 and J usage is TRBJ2-2; 9 bases map to TRBD2. CDR1 and CDR2 (germline): SSHAT, FNYEAQ (reference sequence). The CDR3 is 16 residues long. The V and J ends lost 1 base and 1 base, in that order; junction bases with no gene match: 1. This chain's CDR3 is CASSLGGGVNTGELFF. The CDR3 DNA reads TGTGCCAGCAGCTTAGGCGGGGGGGTGAACACCGGGGAGCTGTTTTTT.

V is TRBV6-4 and J is TRBJ1-6, with 8 nucleotides matching TRBD1. Trimming at V came to 1 base and at J to 7 bases, leaving 9 bases not matched to a gene. Germline assignment: CDR1 MRHNA and CDR2 SNTAGT. This CDR3 has 17 residues. Written as DNA, the CDR3 is TGTGCCAGCAGTGACTTCTATCGGACAGGGTGGAATTCACCCCTCCACTTT. Translation: CASSDFYRTGWNSPLHF.

CDR3 region: CASSPLFEGIQETQYF. In DNA form, the CDR3 reads TGTGCCAGCAGCCCCCTCTTTGAGGGGATCCAAGAGACCCAGTACTTC. The chain employs TRBV27 and TRBJ2-5; D might be TRBD1 or TRBD2, each matching 5 bases. Trimming removed 6 bases at V and 1 base at J, with 18 bases between. The CDR3 has 16 amino acids. Germline V gene lookup returns CDR1 MNHEY and CDR2 SMNVEV (reference sequence).

The chain joins TRBV19 to TRBJ1-2; perhaps TRBD1 as D (5 bases). The ends were cut back, 5 bases at V and 1 base at J, with 8 bases in the middle. Germline CDR1 and CDR2: LNHDA and SQIVND (reference sequence). CDR3 length: 13 residues. CDR3 amino acids: CASSEGLNYGYTF. The CDR3 nucleotides are TGTGCCAGTAGTGAGGGGCTTAACTATGGCTACACCTTC.

The V and J genes are TRBV7-3 and TRBJ2-2; 12 positions match TRBD2. CDR1 is SGHTA and CDR2 is FQGTGA in the germline V gene. The J segment lost 4 bases and the V segment lost 1 base, leaving 1 base of the junction unmatched. The CDR3 spans 16 residues. CDR3 protein: CASSLMGLAGTGELFF. In DNA form, the CDR3 reads TGTGCCAGCAGCTTAATGGGACTAGCGGGCACCGGGGAGCTGTTTTTT.

This sequence joins TRBV15 and TRBJ1-1; D gene ambiguous. The CDR3 spans 13 residues. Germline CDR1 and CDR2: LNHNV and YYDKDF (reference sequence). V was clipped by 6 bases and J by 0 bases, with 8 bases between them. The CDR3 sequence is CATRAPLNTEAFF. In DNA, the CDR3 is TGTGCCACCAGAGCTCCGTTGAACACTGAAGCTTTCTTT.

J is TRBJ1-3 and V is TRBV4-1, with D perhaps TRBD1 (5 bases). The germline V gene has CDR1 MGHRA and CDR2 YSYEKL. The CDR3 consists of 14 residues. V dropped 3 bases and J dropped 0 bases, with 6 bases sitting between them. CDR3 sequence (DNA): TGCGCCAGCAGCCAGACAGCCTCTGGAAACACCATATATTTT. Encoded protein: CASSQTASGNTIYF.

This chain links TRBV25-1 with TRBJ1-2; no definite D call. The V end was cut by 4 bases, the J end by 13 bases, with 13 bases between. The CDR3 covers 11 residues. CDR1 and CDR2 (germline): MGHDK, SYGVNS. The CDR3 bases are TGTGCCAGCAGTGGAATCAGTCGAGTCACCTTC. This sequence encodes CASSGISRVTF.

The CDR3 DNA reads as TGTGCCAGCACCAAAGCCGGGGTAGCCATTCAGTACTTC. This codes for CASTKAGVAIQYF. This rearrangement joins TRBV6-5 to TRBJ2-4; a possible D gene is TRBD2 (5 bases). The CDR3 extends over 13 amino acids. Germline V gene sequence: CDR1 MNHEY, CDR2 SVGAGI. Trimming stripped 7 bases from V and 9 bases from J, with 16 bases between.

This clone was seen just once. V gene TRBV24-1 combines with J gene TRBJ1-1; D is unclear. Germline CDR1 reads KGHDR; CDR2 reads SFDVKD. V lost 4 bases and J 7 bases, leaving 15 bases between the germline ends. The CDR3 has 14 amino acids. CDR3 amino acids: CATSEDRDKVEAFF. DNA for the CDR3: TGTGCCACCAGTGAAGATAGGGATAAAGTTGAAGCTTTCTTT.

The chain recombines TRBV11-3 with TRBJ1-1; TRBD1 matches 9 bases. V trimming: 3 bases; J trimming: 4 bases; junction bases outside the gene matches: 3. The CDR3 sequence is 14 residues long. The germline CDR1 and CDR2 sequences are SGHNT and YENEEA. CDR3 sequence reads: CASSLGGQGTEAFF. The CDR3 DNA reads TGTGCCAGCAGCTTGGGGGGACAGGGCACTGAAGCTTTCTTT.

The chain couples TRBV7-3 to TRBJ2-2; D might be TRBD2 (5 bases). This CDR3 has 16 residues. V shed 3 bases and J shed 2 bases, with 13 bases lying between them. Germline V lookup: CDR1 SGHTA, CDR2 FQGTGA. CDR3 sequence reads: CASSLTGNLNTGELFF. In DNA, the CDR3 is TGTGCCAGCAGCTTGACGGGGAACCTTAACACCGGGGAGCTGTTTTTT.

This chain links TRBV3-1 (or the pseudogene TRBV3-2) with TRBJ2-7; 12 bases fit TRBD2. CDR1 and CDR2 (germline): LGHDT, YNNKEL (reference sequence). The CDR3 consists of 15 residues. Trimming took 2 bases from V and 5 from J; bases not matched to a gene: 4. CDR3 in DNA: TGTGCCAGCAGCCAACTAGCGGGGGGGCTGAACGAGCAGTACTTC. Protein product: CASSQLAGGLNEQYF.

V gene TRBV5-4 combines with J gene TRBJ1-1, with D unresolved. CDR1 is SGHNT and CDR2 is YYREEE in the germline V gene (reference sequence). The CDR3 covers 13 residues. Deletions cut 1 base from V and 1 base from J, with 5 bases between. CDR3 region: CASSLRGNTEAFF. DNA for the CDR3: TGTGCCAGCAGCTTGCGAGGGAACACTGAAGCTTTCTTT.

This sequence joins TRBV24-1 and TRBJ2-3; no clear D. Trimming took off 4 bases at V and 3 bases at J, with 13 bases between the two ends. Germline V gives CDR1 KGHDR, CDR2 SFDVKD. The CDR3 is 15 amino acids. In DNA form, the CDR3 reads TGTGCCACCAGTGACCTTAGTGTAGGAACAGATACGCAGTATTTT. Protein sequence: CATSDLSVGTDTQYF.

V usage is TRBV10-3 and J usage is TRBJ1-1; no firm D call. Trimming removed 4 bases from V and 5 bases from J, with 11 bases in between. Germline CDR1 reads ENHRY; CDR2 reads SYGVKD. CDR3 length: 13 residues. For the CDR3, the DNA is TGTGCCATCAGTGTTTTGGGGAGTACTGAAGCTTTCTTT. Residues: CAISVLGSTEAFF.

This chain connects TRBV2 to TRBJ1-1; D call uncertain. The CDR3 consists of 15 residues. Trimming cost V 7 bases and J 2 bases, with 17 bases left between them. Per germline, CDR1 SNHLY and CDR2 FYNNEI. CDR3 loop: CASNWAALGNTEAFF. As DNA, the CDR3 is TGTGCCAGCAATTGGGCCGCCCTAGGAAACACTGAAGCTTTCTTT.

The J gene is TRBJ1-4, the V gene TRBV7-9; 8 nucleotides line up with TRBD1. The trim removed 5 bases at V and 5 bases at J, leaving 7 bases unmatched. The CDR3 is 15 amino acids. CDR1 is SEHNR and CDR2 is FQNEAQ in the germline V gene (reference sequence). The CDR3 sequence is CASSPGTGINEKLFF. CDR3 sequence (DNA): TGTGCCAGCAGCCCAGGGACAGGCATCAATGAAAAACTGTTTTTT.

This chain links TRBV4-1 with TRBJ2-1, with TRBD2 matching 9 bases. V trimming: 3 bases; J trimming: 2 bases; junction bases outside the gene matches: 8. Germline-derived CDR1 and CDR2 are MGHRA and YSYEKL. This CDR3 region has 17 residues. CDR3 DNA sequence: TGCGCCAGCAGCCAGGGCCCAGCGGGGGGCCCCTACAATGAGCAGTTCTTC. It translates to CASSQGPAGGPYNEQFF.